This T cell receptor (beta chain) was profiled in a study of T cell responses to AZD1222 COVID-19 vaccine. Study-level background: Combined were second doses at about 4 or about 12 weeks.

Measured with immunoSEQ multiplex PCR; TCRdb has only the in-frame clones, and not every one. This table holds 90,000 to 150,000 clones, approximately 90% found once. This CDR3 is built from 16 residues. Germline lookup yields CDR1 SGHTA and CDR2 FQGNSA. V lost 5 bases, J lost 3 bases, and 9 bases stayed unmatched. V and J are TRBV7-2 and TRBJ2-1, with 8 bases fitting TRBD1. The receptor's source is an adult in good health. The specimen was peripheral blood, collected on day 0 of AZD1222 vaccination. CDR3 DNA: TGTGCCAGCAGCGATGCCGGGACAGGTAACTACAATGAGCAGTTCTTC. It yields the protein CASSDAGTGNYNEQFF. The complete variable domain, with remaining parts taken from reference TRBV7-2 and TRBJ2-1, reads GAGVSQSPSNKVTEKGKDVELRCDPISGHTALYWYRQSLGQGLEFLIYFQGNSAPDKSGLPSDRFSAERTGGSVSTLTIQRTQQEDSAVYLCASSDAGTGNYNEQFFGPGTRLTVL.